This T cell receptor (beta chain) was observed in a study of T-cell reconstitution after alpha-beta-depleted transplantation in children. Preparing the TCRbeta library involved the use of unique molecular identifiers. Each CDR3 protein gets one entry after TCRdb re-called the PCR reads with MiXCR. Altogether 750,000 to 950,000 distinct CDR3 sequences are present, 16% being singletons, with the ten largest covering under 6%. Overall study findings and caveats: Reportedly, only several hundred clones from non-depleted graft cells drove alpha-beta T-cell counts at about two months.

Points on this clonotype: Its antigen is undetermined.

The CDR3 contains 13 residues. CDR1 is SQVTM and CDR2 is ANQGSEA in the germline V gene. Trimming cost V 8 bases and J 10 bases, with 21 bases left between them. The source of this sequence is a male patient between 5 and 17 years old who had a stem cell transplant for acute lymphoblastic leukemia, so the T cells may come from the graft donor. The material was PBMCs, mostly from graft donor cells, obtained 360 days after TCRalphabeta/CD19-depleted stem cell transplant. The gene calls are TRBV29-1 and TRBJ2-1; D remains ambiguous. In DNA form, the CDR3 reads TGCAGCTCTCGCGCTAGTATCCCTTACGAGCAGTTCTTC. Protein product: CSSRASIPYEQFF.